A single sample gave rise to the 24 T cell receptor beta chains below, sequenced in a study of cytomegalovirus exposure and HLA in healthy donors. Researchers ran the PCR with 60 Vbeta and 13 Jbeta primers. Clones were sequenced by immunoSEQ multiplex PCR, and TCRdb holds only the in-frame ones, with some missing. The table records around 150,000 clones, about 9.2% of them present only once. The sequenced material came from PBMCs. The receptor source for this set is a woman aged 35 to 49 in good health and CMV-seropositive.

The CDR3 region is CASGGTDEKLFF. For the CDR3, the DNA is TGTGCCAGCGGGGGGACAGATGAAAAACTGTTTTTT. The chain is built from TRBV9 and TRBJ1-4; 7 bases match TRBD1. In germline, CDR1 is SGDLS, CDR2 YYNGEE. The V and J ends lost 7 bases and 6 bases, in that order; junction bases with no gene match: 3. The CDR3 extends over 12 amino acids.

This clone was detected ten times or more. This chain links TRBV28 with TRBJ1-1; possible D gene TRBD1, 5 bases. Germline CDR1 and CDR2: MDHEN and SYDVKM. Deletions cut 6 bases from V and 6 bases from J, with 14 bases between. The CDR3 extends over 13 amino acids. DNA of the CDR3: TGTGCCAGCAGACCCCAGGGAATCGCTGAAGCTTTCTTT. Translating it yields CASRPQGIAEAFF.

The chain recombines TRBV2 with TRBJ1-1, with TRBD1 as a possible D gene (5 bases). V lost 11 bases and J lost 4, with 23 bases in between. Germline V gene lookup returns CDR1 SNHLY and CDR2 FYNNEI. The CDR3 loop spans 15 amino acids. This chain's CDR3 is CAPLREGGGGTEAFF. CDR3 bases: TGTGCCCCCCTCCGGGAGGGCGGGGGGGGCACTGAAGCTTTCTTT.

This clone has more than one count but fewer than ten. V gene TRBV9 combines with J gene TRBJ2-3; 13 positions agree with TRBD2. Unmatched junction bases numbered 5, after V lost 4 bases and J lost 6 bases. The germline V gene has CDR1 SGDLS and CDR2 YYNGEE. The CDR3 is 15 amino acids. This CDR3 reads CASSFGTSGADTQYF. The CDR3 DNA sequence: TGTGCCAGCAGCTTCGGGACTAGCGGGGCCGATACGCAGTATTTT.

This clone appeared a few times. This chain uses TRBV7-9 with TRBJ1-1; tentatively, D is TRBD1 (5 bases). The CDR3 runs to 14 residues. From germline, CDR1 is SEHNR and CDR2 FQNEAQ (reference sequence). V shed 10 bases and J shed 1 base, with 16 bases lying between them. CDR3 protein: CANANPTGNTEAFF. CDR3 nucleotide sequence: TGTGCCAACGCTAACCCCACAGGGAACACTGAAGCTTTCTTT.

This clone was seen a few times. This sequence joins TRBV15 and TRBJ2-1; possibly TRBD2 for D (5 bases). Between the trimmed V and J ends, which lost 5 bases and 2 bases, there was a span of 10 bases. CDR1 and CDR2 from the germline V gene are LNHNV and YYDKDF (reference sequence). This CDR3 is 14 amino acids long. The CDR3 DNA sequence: TGTGCCACCAGCCTAGAGGGTCCCTACAATGAGCAGTTCTTC. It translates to CATSLEGPYNEQFF.

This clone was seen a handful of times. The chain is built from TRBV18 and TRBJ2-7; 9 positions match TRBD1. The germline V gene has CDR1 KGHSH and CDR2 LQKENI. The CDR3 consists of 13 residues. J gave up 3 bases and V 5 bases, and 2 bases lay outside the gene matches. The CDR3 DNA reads TGTGCCAGCTCAACGACAGGGGGCTACGAGCAGTACTTC. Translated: CASSTTGGYEQYF.

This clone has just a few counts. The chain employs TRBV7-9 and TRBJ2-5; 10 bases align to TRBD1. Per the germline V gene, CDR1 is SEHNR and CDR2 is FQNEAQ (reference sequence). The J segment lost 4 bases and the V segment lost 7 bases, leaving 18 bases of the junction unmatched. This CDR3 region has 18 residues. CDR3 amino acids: CASTPSPLGQGGSETQYF. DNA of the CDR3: TGTGCCAGCACCCCCTCCCCTCTTGGACAGGGGGGATCAGAGACCCAGTACTTC. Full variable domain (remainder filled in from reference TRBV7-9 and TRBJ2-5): DTGVSQNPRHKITKRGQNVTFRCDPISEHNRLYWYRQTLGQGPEFLTYFQNEAQLEKSRLLSDRFSAERPKGSFSTLEIQRTEQGDSAMYLCASTPSPLGQGGSETQYFGPGTRLLVL.

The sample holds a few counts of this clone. The CDR3 reads CASDYPPYNEQFF. CDR3 nucleotides: TGTGCTAGTGACTACCCTCCCTACAATGAGCAGTTCTTC. The chain joins TRBV12-5 to TRBJ2-1; D is unclear. The CDR3 loop spans 13 amino acids. The V gene's germline CDR1 is LGHNT and CDR2 FRNRAP. Trimming removed 7 bases at V and 2 bases at J, with 9 bases between. Based on the CDR3 plus reference TRBV12-5 and TRBJ2-1, the full variable domain is DARVTQTPRHKVTEMGQEVTMRCQPILGHNTVFWYRQTMMQGLELLAYFRNRAPLDDSGMPKDRFSAEMPDATLATLKIQPSEPRDSAVYFCASDYPPYNEQFFGPGTRLTVL.

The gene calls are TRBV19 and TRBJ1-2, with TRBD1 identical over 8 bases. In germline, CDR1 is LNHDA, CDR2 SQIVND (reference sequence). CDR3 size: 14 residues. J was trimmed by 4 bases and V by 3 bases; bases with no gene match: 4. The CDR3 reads CASSIPGQGYGYTF. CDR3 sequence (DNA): TGTGCCAGTAGTATCCCTGGACAGGGCTATGGCTACACCTTC.

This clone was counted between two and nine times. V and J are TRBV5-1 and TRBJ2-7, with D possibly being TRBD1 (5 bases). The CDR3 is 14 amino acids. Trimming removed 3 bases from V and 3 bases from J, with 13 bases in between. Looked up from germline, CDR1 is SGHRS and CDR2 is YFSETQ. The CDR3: CASSWGDSGYEQYF. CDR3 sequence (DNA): TGCGCCAGCAGCTGGGGCGACTCGGGCTACGAGCAGTACTTC.

The CDR3 region is CASSLRTGDTDTQYF. The CDR3 nucleotides read TGTGCCAGCAGCTTAAGGACAGGGGACACAGATACGCAGTATTTT. The V and J genes are TRBV7-2 and TRBJ2-3, with 9 bases fitting TRBD1. V lost 2 bases and J lost 2; bases outside the gene matches: 2. This CDR3 comprises 15 residues. Germline values: CDR1 SGHTA, CDR2 FQGNSA.

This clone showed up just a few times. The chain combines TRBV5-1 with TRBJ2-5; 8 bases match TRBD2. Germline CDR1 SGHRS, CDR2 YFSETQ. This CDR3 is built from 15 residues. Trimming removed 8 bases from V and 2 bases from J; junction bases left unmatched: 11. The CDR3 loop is CASTPLTSGQETQYF. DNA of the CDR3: TGCGCCAGTACACCACTTACTAGCGGACAAGAGACCCAGTACTTC.

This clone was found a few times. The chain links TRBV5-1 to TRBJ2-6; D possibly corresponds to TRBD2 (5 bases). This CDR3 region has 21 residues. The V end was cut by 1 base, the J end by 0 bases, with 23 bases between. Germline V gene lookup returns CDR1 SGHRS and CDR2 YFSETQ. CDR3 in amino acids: CASSLRGFPATSDSGANVLTF. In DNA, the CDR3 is TGCGCCAGCAGCTTGAGAGGGTTTCCCGCGACTTCGGACTCTGGGGCCAACGTCCTGACTTTC.

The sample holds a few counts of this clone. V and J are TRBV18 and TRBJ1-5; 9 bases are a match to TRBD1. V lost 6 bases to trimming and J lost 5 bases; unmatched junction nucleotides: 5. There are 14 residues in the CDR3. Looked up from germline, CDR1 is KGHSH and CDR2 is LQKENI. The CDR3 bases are TGTGCCAGCTCCTCGGGACAGGGAGATCAGCCCCAGCATTTT. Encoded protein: CASSSGQGDQPQHF.

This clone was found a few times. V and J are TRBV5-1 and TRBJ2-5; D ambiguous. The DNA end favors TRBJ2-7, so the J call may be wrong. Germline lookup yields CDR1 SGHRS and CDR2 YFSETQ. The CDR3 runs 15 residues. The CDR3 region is CASSLAGQVSYEQYF. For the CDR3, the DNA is TGCGCCAGCAGCTTGGCCGGCCAGGTTAGTTACGAGCAGTACTTC.

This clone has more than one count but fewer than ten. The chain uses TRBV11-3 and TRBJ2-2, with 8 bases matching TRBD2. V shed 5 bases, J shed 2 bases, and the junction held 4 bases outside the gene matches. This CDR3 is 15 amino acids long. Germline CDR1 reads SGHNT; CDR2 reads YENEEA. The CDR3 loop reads CASSRTSGNTGELFF. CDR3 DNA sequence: TGTGCCAGCAGCCGTACTAGCGGTAACACCGGGGAGCTGTTTTTT. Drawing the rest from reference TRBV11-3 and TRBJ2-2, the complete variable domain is EAGVVQSPRYKIIEKKQPVAFWCNPISGHNTLYWYLQNLGQGPELLIRYENEEAVDDSQLPKDRFSAERLKGVDSTLKIQPAELGDSAVYLCASSRTSGNTGELFFGEGSRLTVL.

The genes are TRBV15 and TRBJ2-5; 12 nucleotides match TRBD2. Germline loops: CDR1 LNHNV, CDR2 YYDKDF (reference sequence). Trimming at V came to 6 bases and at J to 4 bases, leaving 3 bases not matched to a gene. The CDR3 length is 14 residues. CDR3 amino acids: CATRLAGGGETQYF. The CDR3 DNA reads TGTGCCACCAGGCTAGCGGGGGGGGGAGAGACCCAGTACTTC.

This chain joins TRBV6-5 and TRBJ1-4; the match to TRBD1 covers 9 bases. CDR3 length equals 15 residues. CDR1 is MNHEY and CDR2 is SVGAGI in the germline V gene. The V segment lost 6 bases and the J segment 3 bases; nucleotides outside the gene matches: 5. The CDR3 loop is CASRAQGAANEKLFF. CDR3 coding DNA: TGTGCCAGCAGGGCACAGGGGGCTGCTAATGAAAAACTGTTTTTT.

CDR3 nucleotides: TGTGCCACCAGCAGAGCTAGCGAGACCGGGGAGCTGTTTTTT. It translates to CATSRASETGELFF. The chain couples TRBV15 to TRBJ2-2; weak D call: TRBD2 (6 bases). Germline-derived CDR1 and CDR2 are LNHNV and YYDKDF (reference sequence). The V and J ends lost 1 base and 5 bases respectively, with 8 bases between them. The CDR3 length is 14 residues.

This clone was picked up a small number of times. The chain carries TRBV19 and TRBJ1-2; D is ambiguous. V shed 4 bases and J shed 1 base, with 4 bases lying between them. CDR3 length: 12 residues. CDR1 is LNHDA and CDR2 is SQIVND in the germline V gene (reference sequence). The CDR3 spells CASSTYNYGYTF. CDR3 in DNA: TGTGCCAGTAGTACTTATAACTATGGCTACACCTTC.

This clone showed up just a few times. The CDR3: CASSPPGLRNSYEQYF. CDR3 DNA sequence: TGTGCCAGCAGCCCCCCGGGGTTGCGAAACTCCTACGAGCAGTACTTC. The genes are TRBV7-9 and TRBJ2-7, with D possibly TRBD2 on 5 matching bases. The V and J ends lost 5 bases and 0 bases respectively, with 17 bases between them. Germline lookup yields CDR1 SEHNR and CDR2 FQNEAQ (reference sequence). This CDR3 is 16 amino acids long.

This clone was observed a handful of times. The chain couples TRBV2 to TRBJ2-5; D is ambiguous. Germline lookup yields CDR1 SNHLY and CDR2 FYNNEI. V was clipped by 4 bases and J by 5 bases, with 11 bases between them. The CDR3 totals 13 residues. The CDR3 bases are TGTGCCAGCAGTGTTTACACGAGGGAGACCCAGTACTTC. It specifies CASSVYTRETQYF.

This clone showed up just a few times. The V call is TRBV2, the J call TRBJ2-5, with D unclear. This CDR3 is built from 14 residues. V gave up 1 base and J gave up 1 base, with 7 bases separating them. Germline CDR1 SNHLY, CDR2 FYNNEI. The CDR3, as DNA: TGTGCCAGCAGTGAAGGGCAGGCCCAAGAGACCCAGTACTTC. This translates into CASSEGQAQETQYF.